Listed here are 26 T cell receptor beta chains from one sample, sequenced in a study of PD-1 blockade in classical Hodgkin lymphoma. The time point is: cycle 4 day 1 (C4D1), after 6 weeks of nivolumab. Relapse after autologous stem cell transplantation occurred in every patient, and brentuximab vedotin exposure varied. Some clones are missing from TCRdb's copy, which holds only in-frame ones; the method was immunoSEQ multiplex PCR. The sample lists approximately 52,000 clones, around 86% seen once, with approximately 6.8% in the top ten. The starting material was peripheral blood mononuclear cells (PBMCs), obtained before the fourth cycle of nivolumab. All receptors come from a human donor with classical Hodgkin lymphoma.

The chain has TRBV4-2 and TRBJ1-4; D is unresolved. The CDR3 covers 13 residues. The germline V gene has CDR1 LGHNA and CDR2 YNFKEQ. The V end lost 7 bases, the J end lost 8 bases, and 14 bases lay between the germline ends. CDR3 bases: TGTGCCAGCACGGTCGGATCGAGGGAAAAACTGTTTTTT. This codes for CASTVGSREKLFF.

The chain recombines TRBV19 with TRBJ2-5; 9 bases line up with TRBD1. Germline assignment: CDR1 LNHDA and CDR2 SQIVND (reference sequence). The CDR3 sequence is 14 residues long. The V and J ends lost 6 bases and 2 bases, in that order; junction bases with no gene match: 4. The CDR3 region has the DNA TGTGCCAGTAGAAGACAGGGGGGACAAGAGACCCAGTACTTC. Translating it yields CASRRQGGQETQYF.

The chain uses TRBV4-1 and TRBJ1-2, with a tentative D call TRBD1 (6 bases). V gave up 5 bases and J gave up 8 bases, with 12 bases separating them. CDR1 and CDR2 (germline): MGHRA, YSYEKL. This CDR3 has 12 residues. DNA of the CDR3: TGCGCCAGCAGCGAACTGGGGGCCGGCTACACCTTC. Amino acids: CASSELGAGYTF.

V is TRBV2 and J is TRBJ2-4, with D possibly matching TRBD2 (6 bases). With 1 base removed from V and 3 bases from J, the gap between germline ends came to 19 bases. CDR3 length equals 18 residues. Germline V gene sequence: CDR1 SNHLY, CDR2 FYNNEI. The CDR3, as DNA: TGTGCCAGCAGTGAAGAGGGACTCCCTACGTCAGGCAAAAACATTCAGTACTTC. It yields the protein CASSEEGLPTSGKNIQYF.

This clone came up a few times. This chain uses TRBV4-1 with TRBJ1-3; no definite D call. The germline CDR1 and CDR2 sequences are MGHRA and YSYEKL. The CDR3 extends over 16 amino acids. The V end was cut by 0 bases, the J end by 0 bases, with 9 bases between. The CDR3 sequence: CASSQDHGSSGNTIYF. In DNA, the CDR3 is TGCGCCAGCAGCCAAGATCACGGAAGCTCTGGAAACACCATATATTTT.

This clone was counted between two and nine times. The V gene is TRBV29-1, the J gene TRBJ2-7, with 9 bases that match TRBD1. V lost 0 bases, J lost 4 bases, and 1 base stayed unmatched. Germline-derived CDR1 and CDR2 are SQVTM and ANQGSEA. The CDR3 is made up of 13 amino acids. CDR3: CSVEDDRGYEQYF. The CDR3 DNA reads as TGCAGCGTTGAAGACGACAGGGGGTACGAGCAGTACTTC.

The genes are TRBV19 and TRBJ2-3, with TRBD1 as a possible D gene (5 bases). Germline assignment: CDR1 LNHDA and CDR2 SQIVND (reference sequence). The CDR3 totals 14 residues. V lost 10 bases, J lost 0 bases, and 14 bases lay in between. The CDR3 nucleotides are TGTGCCACTGGACACCAAGCTAGCACAGATACGCAGTATTTT. Translated: CATGHQASTDTQYF.

By proportion, this clone is medium-sized (0.01 to 0.1%). V and J are TRBV7-2 and TRBJ1-6; possibly TRBD1 for D (5 bases). The germline V gene has CDR1 SGHTA and CDR2 FQGNSA. This CDR3 spans 16 amino acids. The ends were cut back, 0 bases at V and 6 bases at J, with 12 bases in the middle. In DNA, the CDR3 is TGTGCCAGCAGCTTAGCGGTGGGGCAGGGTAATTCACCCCTCCACTTT. This gives the protein CASSLAVGQGNSPLHF. Based on the CDR3 plus reference TRBV7-2 and TRBJ1-6, the full variable domain is GAGVSQSPSNKVTEKGKDVELRCDPISGHTALYWYRQSLGQGLEFLIYFQGNSAPDKSGLPSDRFSAERTGGSVSTLTIQRTQQEDSAVYLCASSLAVGQGNSPLHFGNGTRLTVT.

This chain uses TRBV6-4 with TRBJ2-2; TRBD2 matches 7 bases. Losses at the gene ends were 4 bases for V and 7 bases for J; bases not matched to a gene: 6. Germline V CDR1 and CDR2: MRHNA, SNTAGT. The CDR3 loop spans 14 amino acids. For the CDR3, the DNA is TGTGCCAGCAGTGTCGGACTAGAGGGCGGGGAGCTGTTTTTT. Amino acid sequence: CASSVGLEGGELFF.

The rearrangement joins TRBV7-7 to TRBJ2-1; no reliable D call. Trimming left V 0 bases short and J 1 base short, with 10 bases between. CDR1 is SSHAT and CDR2 is FNYEAQ in the germline V gene (reference sequence). This CDR3 region has 16 residues. The CDR3 DNA follows: TGTGCCAGCAGCTTAGCGTCGGCAGGTTCCTACAATGAGCAGTTCTTC. Amino acid sequence: CASSLASAGSYNEQFF.

This chain links TRBV7-9 with TRBJ1-1; 10 positions match TRBD1. The length of the CDR3 is 15 residues. Per the germline V gene, CDR1 is SEHNR and CDR2 is FQNEAQ (reference sequence). The trim removed 5 bases at V and 1 base at J, leaving 4 bases unmatched. Written as DNA, the CDR3 is TGTGCCAGCAGCCAGAGGACAGGGGGGAACACTGAAGCTTTCTTT. Translated: CASSQRTGGNTEAFF.

The rearrangement joins TRBV7-9 to TRBJ2-1; D may be TRBD1 or TRBD2 (6 bases each). The CDR3 is 14 amino acids. Germline CDR1 is SEHNR and CDR2 is FQNEAQ (reference sequence). V lost 3 bases, J lost 6 bases, and 12 bases lay in between. The CDR3 protein is CASSLRGVANEQFF. The CDR3 DNA is TGTGCCAGCAGCTTGAGGGGGGTTGCCAATGAGCAGTTCTTC. The full variable domain, with the rest looked up from reference TRBV7-9 and TRBJ2-1, is DTGVSQNPRHKITKRGQNVTFRCDPISEHNRLYWYRQTLGQGPEFLTYFQNEAQLEKSRLLSDRFSAERPKGSFSTLEIQRTEQGDSAMYLCASSLRGVANEQFFGPGTRLTVL.

V is TRBV29-1 and J is TRBJ1-3; tentative D call: TRBD1 (5 bases). V lost 4 bases and J lost 8, with 12 bases in between. CDR1 and CDR2 from the germline V gene are SQVTM and ANQGSEA. The CDR3 consists of 12 residues. The CDR3 protein is CSVGRGGDTIYF. CDR3 sequence (DNA): TGCAGCGTTGGGAGGGGTGGTGACACCATATATTTT.

The chain couples TRBV5-1 to TRBJ1-2; 8 nucleotides match TRBD1. Germline assignment: CDR1 SGHRS and CDR2 YFSETQ. The CDR3 loop spans 15 amino acids. The V and J ends lost 3 bases and 2 bases, in that order; junction bases with no gene match: 6. CDR3 sequence: CASSSGQGRNYGYTF. The DNA for the CDR3 is TGCGCCAGCAGCTCCGGACAGGGACGAAACTATGGCTACACCTTC.

This sequence joins TRBV7-9 and TRBJ2-1, with 8 bases matching TRBD1. Germline CDR1 and CDR2: SEHNR and FQNEAQ (reference sequence). V trimming: 11 bases; J trimming: 7 bases; junction bases outside the gene matches: 7. The CDR3 length is 12 residues. The CDR3 region has the DNA TGTGCCGCAACAGGGGGAGTGAATGAGCAGTTCTTC. Translating gives CAATGGVNEQFF.

This chain links TRBV11-2 with TRBJ2-5, with 8 bases that match TRBD1. The V segment lost 5 bases and the J segment 2 bases; nucleotides outside the gene matches: 4. Germline V gene lookup returns CDR1 SGHAT and CDR2 FQNNGV. The CDR3 totals 14 residues. As DNA, the CDR3 is TGTGCCAGCAGCCGGGACAGGACTCAAGAGACCCAGTACTTC. Encoded protein: CASSRDRTQETQYF.

This rearrangement joins TRBV27 to TRBJ2-7; 9 nucleotides agree with TRBD1. Looked up from germline, CDR1 is MNHEY and CDR2 is SMNVEV (reference sequence). V lost 8 bases, J lost 0 bases, and 5 bases stayed unmatched. The CDR3 has 14 amino acids. The CDR3 sequence is CASPDRGASYEQYF. DNA for the CDR3: TGTGCCAGCCCGGACAGGGGAGCCTCCTACGAGCAGTACTTC.

The chain is built from TRBV10-3 and TRBJ2-3; TRBD2 matches 11 bases. The CDR3 is made up of 15 amino acids. Germline V CDR1 and CDR2: ENHRY, SYGVKD. V was pared by 6 bases and J by 4 bases, with 6 bases of the junction left unmatched. The CDR3 sequence: CAIRMTSGISDTQYF. In DNA, the CDR3 is TGTGCCATCAGAATGACTAGCGGGATATCAGATACGCAGTATTTT.

Turning to this clone: This sample also contains other DNA sequences that code for the same CDR3. The chain has TRBV4-1 and TRBJ2-1; D remains unclear. Germline CDR1 is MGHRA and CDR2 is YSYEKL. Trimming cost V 1 base and J 4 bases, with 5 bases left between them. This CDR3 comprises 13 residues. DNA for the CDR3: TGCGCCAGCAGCCAAGGACCGTACAATGAGCAGTTCTTC. It specifies CASSQGPYNEQFF.

This clone was observed once. The chain combines TRBV11-1 with TRBJ1-2; weak D call: TRBD1 (5 bases). CDR1 is SGHAT, CDR2 FQDESV, per germline (reference sequence). Trimming pared 3 bases from V and 4 bases from J, leaving 12 bases between. CDR3 size: 14 residues. CDR3 bases: TGTGCCAGCAGCTTGAGTAGACAGTCCTATGGCTACACCTTC. Encoded protein: CASSLSRQSYGYTF.

This chain connects TRBV28 to TRBJ2-3; D perhaps matches TRBD2 (5 bases). This CDR3 has 14 residues. Germline V gene lookup returns CDR1 MDHEN and CDR2 SYDVKM. V was trimmed by 5 bases and J by 2 bases, leaving 11 bases between them. CDR3 sequence (DNA): TGTGCCAGCAGTCTTCCGGGATACACAGATACGCAGTATTTT. This codes for CASSLPGYTDTQYF.

Only one count was recorded for this clone. An end of the junction differs from the germline gene, which may be a read error. Other nucleotide sequences in the sample specify the same CDR3. This chain connects TRBV7-3 to TRBJ2-2; 11 nucleotides line up with TRBD2. The CDR3 sequence is 17 residues long. Germline values: CDR1 SGHTA, CDR2 FQGTGA. The CDR3 loop is CASSLTPGLADTGELFF. DNA for the CDR3: TGCGCCAGCAGCTTAACTCCGGGACTAGCGGATACCGGGGAGCTGTTTTTT.

The rearrangement uses TRBV15 and TRBJ2-2; tentatively, D is TRBD1 or TRBD2 (5 bases each). V was cut by 0 bases and J by 1 base, with 12 bases left in between. This CDR3 is 17 amino acids long. Looked up from germline, CDR1 is LNHNV and CDR2 is YYDKDF (reference sequence). The CDR3 DNA follows: TGTGCCACCAGCAGAGATCAGGGTCGGGGGAACACCGGGGAGCTGTTTTTT. It encodes CATSRDQGRGNTGELFF.

The rearrangement uses TRBV19 and TRBJ2-5; 15 positions match TRBD2. The germline CDR1 and CDR2 sequences are LNHDA and SQIVND (reference sequence). The CDR3 is 15 amino acids. The junction had 6 bases not matched to a gene; V was cut back by 8 bases and J by 5 bases. This CDR3 reads CASSGLAGGMETQYF. The CDR3 nucleotides read TGTGCCAGTTCCGGACTAGCGGGGGGGATGGAGACCCAGTACTTC. Full variable domain (rest looked up from reference TRBV19 and TRBJ2-5): DGGITQSPKYLFRKEGQNVTLSCEQNLNHDAMYWYRQDPGQGLRLIYYSQIVNDFQKGDIAEGYSVSREKKESFPLTVTSAQKNPTAFYLCASSGLAGGMETQYFGPGTRLLVL.

V and J are TRBV18 and TRBJ1-2; no clear D gene. CDR1 is KGHSH and CDR2 is LQKENI in the germline V gene. V dropped 3 bases and J dropped 0 bases, with 11 bases sitting between them. The CDR3 contains 15 residues. The CDR3 spells CASSPGDLTNYGYTF. CDR3 coding DNA: TGTGCCAGCTCACCTGGAGACCTCACTAACTATGGCTACACCTTC.

This clone was seen only a few times. This rearrangement joins TRBV19 to TRBJ2-1, with a weak D call TRBD2 (6 bases). CDR3 length: 11 residues. V lost 9 bases and J lost 8, with 11 bases in between. From germline, CDR1 is LNHDA and CDR2 SQIVND (reference sequence). In DNA, the CDR3 is TGTGCCAGCCGGAGGGAAGATGAGCAGTTCTTC. This sequence encodes CASRREDEQFF.